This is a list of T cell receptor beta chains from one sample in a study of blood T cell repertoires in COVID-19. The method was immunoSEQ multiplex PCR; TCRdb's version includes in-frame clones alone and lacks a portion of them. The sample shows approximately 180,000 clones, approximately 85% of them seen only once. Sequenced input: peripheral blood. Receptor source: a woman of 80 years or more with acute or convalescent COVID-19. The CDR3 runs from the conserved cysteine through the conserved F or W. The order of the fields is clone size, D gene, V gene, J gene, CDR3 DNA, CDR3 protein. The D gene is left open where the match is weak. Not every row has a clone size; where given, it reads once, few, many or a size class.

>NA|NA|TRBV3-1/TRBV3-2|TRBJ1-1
TGTGCCAGCAGCCTCAGGGGTGCGAACACTGAAGCTTTCTTT
CASSLRGANTEAFF
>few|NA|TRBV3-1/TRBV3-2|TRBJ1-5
TGTGCCAGCAGCCCCTCAGGGATATTCAATCAGCCCCAGCATTTT
CASSPSGIFNQPQHF
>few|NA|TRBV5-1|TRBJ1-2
TGCGCCAGCAGCTCCGGGGGAGGCTACACCTTC
CASSSGGGYTF
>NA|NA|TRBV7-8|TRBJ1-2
TGTGCCGGATCAGACAGGATCCCGTTAACCTATGGCTACACCTTC
CAGSDRIPLTYGYTF
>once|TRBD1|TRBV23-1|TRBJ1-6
TGCGCCAGCAGTCAGGGCAGGGGGCATGGTTCACCCCTCCACTTT
CASSQGRGHGSPLHF
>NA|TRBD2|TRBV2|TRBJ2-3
TGTGCCAGCAGTGATGCGAGCGGGAGTGGGTCAGATACGCAGTATTTT
CASSDASGSGSDTQYF
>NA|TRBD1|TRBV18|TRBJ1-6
TGTGCCAGCTCACCAGGGACAGCCAATTCACCCCTCCACTTT
CASSPGTANSPLHF
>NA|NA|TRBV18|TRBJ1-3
TGTGCCAGCTCACCCGGGTTCCGCTCTGGAAACACCATATATTTT
CASSPGFRSGNTIYF
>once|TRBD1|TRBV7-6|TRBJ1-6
TGTGCCAGCAGCCTCCAGGGACAGGGTAATTCACCCCTCCACTTT
CASSLQGQGNSPLHF
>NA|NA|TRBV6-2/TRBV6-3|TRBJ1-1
TGTGCCAGCAGTAACGATTACAGGAACACTGAAGCTTTCTTT
CASSNDYRNTEAFF
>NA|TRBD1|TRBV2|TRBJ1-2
TGTGCCAGCAGTGATTCGGCAGGGGGTAGCTATGGCTACACCTTC
CASSDSAGGSYGYTF
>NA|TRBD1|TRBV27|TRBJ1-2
TGTGCCAGCAGTTTAGGAGGGGGCAACTATGGCTACACCTTC
CASSLGGGNYGYTF
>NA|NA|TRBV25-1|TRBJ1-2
TGTGCCAGCAGCACAGATCAGGGAATCTATGGCTACACCTTC
CASSTDQGIYGYTF
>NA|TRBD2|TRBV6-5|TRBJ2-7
TGTGCCAGCAGTTACAGAGGCGGGAGGGGCGAGCAGTACTTC
CASSYRGGRGEQYF
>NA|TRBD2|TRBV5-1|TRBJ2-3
TGCGCCAGCAGCTTGGAACTAGCGGGCACAGATACGCAGTATTTT
CASSLELAGTDTQYF
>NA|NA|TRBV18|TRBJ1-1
TGTGCCAGCTCACCACCGAATAGCATGAACACTGAAGCTTTCTTT
CASSPPNSMNTEAFF
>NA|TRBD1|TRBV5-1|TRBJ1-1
TGCGCCAGCAGCCCCGGGACAGGGTACATGAACACTGAAGCTTTCTTT
CASSPGTGYMNTEAFF
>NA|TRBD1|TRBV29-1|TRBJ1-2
TGCAGCGTTGAACGCCCGCAGGGGGTGAACTATGGCTACACCTTC
CSVERPQGVNYGYTF
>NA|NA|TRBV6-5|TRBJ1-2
TGTGCCAGCAGAAGCTCAGGCTCTGGCTACACCTTC
CASRSSGSGYTF
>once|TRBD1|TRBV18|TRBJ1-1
TGTGCCAGCTCCTCCGGGCAGGGGGCAAGGGCTTTCTTT
CASSSGQGARAFF
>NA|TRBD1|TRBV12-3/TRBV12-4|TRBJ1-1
TGTGCCAGCGGACAGGGCCCCAGGGGTAGGGCTTTCTTT
CASGQGPRGRAFF
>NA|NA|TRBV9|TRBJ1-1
TGTGCCAGCAGCGTAGCTGTGGAGGGTTCCGCTGAAGCTTTCTTT
CASSVAVEGSAEAFF
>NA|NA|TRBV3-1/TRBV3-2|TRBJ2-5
TGTGCCAGCAGCCAAGGTCCTTCTGTAGAGACCCAGTACTTC
CASSQGPSVETQYF
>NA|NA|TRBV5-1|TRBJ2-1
TGCGCCAGCAGCCCTCCGGGACTCCTATACAATGAGCAGTTCTTC
CASSPPGLLYNEQFF
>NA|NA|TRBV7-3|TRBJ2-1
TGTGCCAGCAGCTTAAGAACTACTGATGAGCAGTTCTTC
CASSLRTTDEQFF
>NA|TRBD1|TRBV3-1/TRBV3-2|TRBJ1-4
TGTGCCAGCAGCCAAGGCCGACCGGGACAGGGGACGGGTAAACTGTTTTTT
CASSQGRPGQGTGKLFF
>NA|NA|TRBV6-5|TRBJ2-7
NA
CASTTFGAYEQYF
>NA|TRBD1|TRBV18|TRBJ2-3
TGTGCCAGCTCAACACAGGGACAGCGGAACGGGGCAGATACGCAGTATTTT
CASSTQGQRNGADTQYF
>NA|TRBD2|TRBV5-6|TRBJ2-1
TGTGCCAGCAGCCGGGGCTCGGGGCGGGGGAGACGGAATGAGCAGTTCTTC
CASSRGSGRGRRNEQFF
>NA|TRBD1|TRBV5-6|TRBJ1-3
TGTGCCAGCGGACAGGGCTCTGGAAACACCATATATTTT
CASGQGSGNTIYF
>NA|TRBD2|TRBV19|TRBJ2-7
TGTGCCAGTAGTCTAGCGGGAGGAGTTTACGAGCAGTACTTC
CASSLAGGVYEQYF
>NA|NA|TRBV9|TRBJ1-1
TGTGCCAGCAGCGTATCAACCGAGGGAAGGGAAGCTTTCTTT
CASSVSTEGREAFF
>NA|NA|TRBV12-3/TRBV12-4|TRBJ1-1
TGTGCCAGCGGCAGGGAAGAAGGCACTGAAGCTTTCTTT
CASGREEGTEAFF
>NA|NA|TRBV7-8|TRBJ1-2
TGTGCCAGCAGCTTAGACTCCCCAGGTTTTAACTATGGCTACACCTTC
CASSLDSPGFNYGYTF
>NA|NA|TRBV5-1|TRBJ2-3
TGCGCCAGCAGCTTGGCAGGGCCGACACAATTCACAGATACGCAGTATTTT
CASSLAGPTQFTDTQYF
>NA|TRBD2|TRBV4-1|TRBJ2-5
TGCGCCAGCAGCCTTACACTAGCGTTCCAAGAGACCCAGTACTTC
CASSLTLAFQETQYF
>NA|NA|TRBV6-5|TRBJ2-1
TGTGCCAGCAGTAGGGGGTCTGCCGTGCAGTTCTTC
CASSRGSAVQFF
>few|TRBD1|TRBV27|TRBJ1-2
TGTGCCAGCAGTTTCTCCGGGACAGGGGGCGCCGGTGGCTACACCTTC
CASSFSGTGGAGGYTF
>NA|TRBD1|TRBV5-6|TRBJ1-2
TGTGCCAGCAGGGGACAGGGTAAGCACTATGGCTACACCTTC
CASRGQGKHYGYTF
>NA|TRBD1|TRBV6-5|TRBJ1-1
TGTGCCAGCATTCCACAGGGGAAAGCGAACTCTGAAGCTTTCTTT
CASIPQGKANSEAFF
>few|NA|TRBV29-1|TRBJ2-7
TGCAGCGTTGGTGGGGGGAACGAGCAGTACTTC
CSVGGGNEQYF
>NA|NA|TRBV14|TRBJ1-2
TGTGCCAGCAGCCACGGGGGGACACGCAACTATGGCTACACCTTC
CASSHGGTRNYGYTF
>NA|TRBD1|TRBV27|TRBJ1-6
TGTGCCAGCAGTTCAAGGACAGGACGAAGGGATAATTCACCCCTCCACTTT
CASSSRTGRRDNSPLHF
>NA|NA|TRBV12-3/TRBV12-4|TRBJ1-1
TGTGCCAGCAGTGCCCCGGGGACTGAAGCTTTCTTT
CASSAPGTEAFF
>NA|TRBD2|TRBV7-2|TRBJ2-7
TGTGCCAGCAGCCCCTCGTACGGGGCTAGCGGGGAGGGGCAGTACTTC
CASSPSYGASGEGQYF
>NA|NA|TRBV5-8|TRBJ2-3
TGTGCCAGCAGCTTGGGTGAAGGGCTAGCATACACAGATACGCAGTATTTT
CASSLGEGLAYTDTQYF
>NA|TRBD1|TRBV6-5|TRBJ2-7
TGTGCCAGCAGTTCCCCCGGGACAGCAACCTACGAGCAGTACTTC
CASSSPGTATYEQYF
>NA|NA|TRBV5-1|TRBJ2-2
TGCGCCAGCACCTCTACTAGTTTACTCGGGGAGCTGTTTTTT
CASTSTSLLGELFF
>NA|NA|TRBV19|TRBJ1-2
TGTGCCAGTAGTATAGAAGGGACACAAGCTAACTATGGCTACACCTTC
CASSIEGTQANYGYTF